This record covers a single T cell receptor beta chain. Per the germline V gene, CDR1 is MNHEY and CDR2 is SVGAGI. The CDR3 has 13 amino acids. V was trimmed by 6 bases and J by 3 bases, leaving 9 bases between them. Clones were read by immunoSEQ multiplex PCR, and TCRdb kept only the in-frame ones, dropping some. The sample contains roughly 340,000 clones, more than 75% of which appear only once. The record originates from a study of blood T cell repertoires in COVID-19. Study summary: In Cohort 3, a recovered donor had either two negative PCRs, clearance, or symptom resolution.

The sequencing sample was made of PBMCs or T cells enriched from blood (not recorded which). This clonotype originated in a man in his forties in a cohort exposed to, infected with or recovered from COVID-19 (not recorded which). This rearrangement joins TRBV6-5 to TRBJ2-4; D is perhaps TRBD1 (6 bases). DNA of the CDR3: TGTGCCAGCAGGTGGACAGTCAAAAACATTCAGTACTTC. Translation gives CASRWTVKNIQYF.